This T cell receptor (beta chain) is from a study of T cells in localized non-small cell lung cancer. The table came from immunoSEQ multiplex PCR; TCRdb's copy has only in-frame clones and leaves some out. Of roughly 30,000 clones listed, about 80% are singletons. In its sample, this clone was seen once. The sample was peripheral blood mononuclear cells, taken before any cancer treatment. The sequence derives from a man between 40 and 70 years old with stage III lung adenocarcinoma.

This CDR3 reads CASSSPGPHSDTQYF. The CDR3 DNA sequence: TGTGCCAGCAGTTCCCCGGGGCCCCACTCAGATACGCAGTATTTT. The chain has TRBV27 and TRBJ2-3; D is possibly TRBD1 or TRBD2 (5 bases each). CDR1 MNHEY and CDR2 SMNVEV come from the germline V gene (reference sequence). Between the trimmed V and J ends, which lost 4 bases and 4 bases, there was a span of 15 bases. The length of the CDR3 is 15 residues.